This entry is about one T cell receptor beta chain. This clonotype was seen at least ten times. Its recognized antigen is unknown. No clone much larger than this one lies a single base away; base qualities are absent. Healthy controls were blood bank volunteers in Maryland, USA. For the sorted-subset TCR libraries, the starting material was some 940,000 sorted CD4+ or CD8+ T cells. PBMCs were separated from peripheral blood using Ficoll-Hypaque density gradient centrifugation and then cryopreserved in liquid nitrogen. The study also sequenced paired sorted CD4+ and CD8+ subsets from healthy controls, HAM/TSP patients and MS patients. This record belongs to a study of neurological immune-mediated disorders (dated by TCRdb to between 2018 and 2020). Turning to the overall study: Using UMI-based sequencing, the study compared peripheral blood TCR-beta repertoires from patients with HTLV-I-associated myelopathy (HAM/TSP), patients with multiple sclerosis, and healthy controls. The 95 to 110 TCR-beta libraries covered PBMC samples along with longitudinal samples, technical triplicates, and paired sorted CD4+ and CD8+ T-cell subsets. The cohort included some 66 subjects: about 14 with HAM/TSP, some 34 with multiple sclerosis, and about 20 healthy controls. Beyond this particular receptor, the publication reports: Across subjects, expanded clones never shared an identical CDR3 amino acid sequence, which suggests that the TCR-beta repertoires in every group were private. TCR clonal expansion was highest in HAM/TSP patients and lowest in MS patients, with MS patients falling below even healthy controls.

To synthesize cDNA, template-switch 5'RACE was performed with a primer carrying a 10-nucleotide random unique molecular identifier so that each TCR transcript was tagged. Every sequencing run yielded over 170 million TCR-beta sequences covering 15-18 subjects. The RNeasy kit was used to extract total RNA. TCR-beta VDJ regions were amplified with primers for the TCR constant region and the 5'RACE anchor, using the KAPA Real-time Library Amplification kit. Sample indexes and Illumina adaptors were added in a first PCR, after which library yield was increased in a second PCR. The roughly 650 bp TCR product was size-selected on a 2% E-gel SizeSelection system after Ampure bead purification. Before pooling, library quality was assessed on a Bioanalyzer, concentration was determined with Qubit, and library quantification was performed with the Kapa Library Quantification kit. An Illumina HiSeq 2500 was used to sequence the libraries paired-end at 2 x 150 bp. To increase sequence diversity, roughly 24-32% phiX was spiked into each library pool. The original pipeline was this. The UMI-based MiGEC pipeline processed quality-filtered reads and removed over 80% of raw TCR sequences during error correction. IMGT germline references were used for aligning VDJ genes, and each clonotype was defined as a unique CDR3 amino acid sequence together with its V-J genes. VDJtools evaluated clonal expansion, Shannon diversity and CDR3 relatedness (CalcPairwiseDistances, ClusterSamples); CLCbio workbench built phylogenetic trees. A clone was classed as expanded if it had 8 or more unique UMIs, a cutoff based on coefficient-of-variation modelling across technical triplicates. TCRdb reprocessed the public reads (quality trimming at Q25 with fastp, clone calling with MiXCR) and kept in-frame beta chains. Rows with one shared CDR3 protein collapse into an entry with the most common genes and DNA. These V and J calls rely on TCRdb rather than the paper's analysis. Within this sample are about 38,000 distinct CDR3 sequences, with roughly 4.8% of them counted one time only. The top ten constitute around 9.7% of the sample.

The germline V gene (reference sequence) yields DFQATT for CDR1 and SNEGSKA for CDR2. The CDR3 runs 13 amino acids, cysteine and phenylalanine included. The kept DNA is CDR3 alone, 39 bases in frame from the first base. V is shortened by 6 bases, J by 7 bases, and the region joining them spans 15 bases. Recombination linked TRBV20-1 to TRBJ1-4; the D gene is perhaps TRBD1, on 5 matching bases. The TCR sequence derives from a man in his late teens or twenties in good health. The sample consisted of CD4+ T cells from blood. The CDR3 is CSALGGSGEKLFF. The nucleotide sequence is given as TGCAGTGCCCTGGGGGGATCTGGTGAAAAACTGTTTTTT.